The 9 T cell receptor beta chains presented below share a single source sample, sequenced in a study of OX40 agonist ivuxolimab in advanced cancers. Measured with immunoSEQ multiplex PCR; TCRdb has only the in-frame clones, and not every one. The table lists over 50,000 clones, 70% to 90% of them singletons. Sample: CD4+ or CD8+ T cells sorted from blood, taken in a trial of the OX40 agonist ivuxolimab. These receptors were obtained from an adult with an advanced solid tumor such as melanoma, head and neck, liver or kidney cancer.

The CDR3: CASSDRAYGYTF. The CDR3 nucleotides read TGTGCCAGCAGTGACAGGGCCTATGGCTACACCTTC. The chain is built from TRBV28 and TRBJ1-2; TRBD1 agrees at 7 bases. V trimming: 5 bases; J trimming: 4 bases; junction bases outside the gene matches: 1. The CDR3 covers 12 residues. CDR1 is MDHEN, CDR2 SYDVKM, per germline.

CDR3 in DNA: TGTGCCAGTAGTCCCCAGTTTGATTCACCCCTCCACTTT. The encoded protein is CASSPQFDSPLHF. The chain carries TRBV19 and TRBJ1-6; no reliable D call. Germline CDR1 reads LNHDA; CDR2 reads SQIVND (reference sequence). The CDR3 is made up of 13 amino acids. V shed 5 bases and J shed 8 bases, with 10 bases lying between them.

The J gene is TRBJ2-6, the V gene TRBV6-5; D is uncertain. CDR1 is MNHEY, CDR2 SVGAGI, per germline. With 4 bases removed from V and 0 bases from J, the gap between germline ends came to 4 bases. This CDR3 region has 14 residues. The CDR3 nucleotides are TGTGCCAGCAGTTCAAGCTCTGGGGCCAACGTCCTGACTTTC. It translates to CASSSSSGANVLTF.

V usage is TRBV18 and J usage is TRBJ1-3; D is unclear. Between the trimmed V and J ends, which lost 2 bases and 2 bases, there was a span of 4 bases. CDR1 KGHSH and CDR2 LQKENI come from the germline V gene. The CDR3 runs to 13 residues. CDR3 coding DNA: TGTGCCAGCTCACCAGGGACTGGAAACACCATATATTTT. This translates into CASSPGTGNTIYF.

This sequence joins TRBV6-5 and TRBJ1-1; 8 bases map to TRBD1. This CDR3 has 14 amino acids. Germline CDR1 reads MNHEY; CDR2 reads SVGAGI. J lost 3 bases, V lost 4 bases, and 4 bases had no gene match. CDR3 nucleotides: TGTGCCAGCAGTTTAACGACAGGGGACACTGAAGCTTTCTTT. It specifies CASSLTTGDTEAFF.

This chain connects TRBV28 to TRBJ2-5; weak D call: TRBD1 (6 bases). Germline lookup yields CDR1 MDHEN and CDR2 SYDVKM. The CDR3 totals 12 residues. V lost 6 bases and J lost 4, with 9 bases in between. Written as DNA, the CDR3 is TGTGCCAGCAGGCCACAGGGAGAGACCCAGTACTTC. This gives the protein CASRPQGETQYF.

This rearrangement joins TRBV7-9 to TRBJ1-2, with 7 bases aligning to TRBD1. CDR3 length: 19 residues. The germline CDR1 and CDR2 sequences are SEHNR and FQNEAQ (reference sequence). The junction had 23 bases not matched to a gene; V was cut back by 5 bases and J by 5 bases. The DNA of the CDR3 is TGTGCCAGCAGCCGAGATATCGGTGCAACAGGGGACGCACGGTATGGCTACACCTTC. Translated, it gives CASSRDIGATGDARYGYTF. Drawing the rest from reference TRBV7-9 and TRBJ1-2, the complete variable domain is DTGVSQNPRHKITKRGQNVTFRCDPISEHNRLYWYRQTLGQGPEFLTYFQNEAQLEKSRLLSDRFSAERPKGSFSTLEIQRTEQGDSAMYLCASSRDIGATGDARYGYTFGSGTRLTVV.

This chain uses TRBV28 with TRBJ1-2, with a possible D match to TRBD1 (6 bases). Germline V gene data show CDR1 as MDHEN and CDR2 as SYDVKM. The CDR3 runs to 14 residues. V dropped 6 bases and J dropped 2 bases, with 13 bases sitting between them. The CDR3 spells CASRPEGGNYGYTF. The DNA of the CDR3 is TGTGCCAGCAGGCCCGAGGGGGGAAACTATGGCTACACCTTC.

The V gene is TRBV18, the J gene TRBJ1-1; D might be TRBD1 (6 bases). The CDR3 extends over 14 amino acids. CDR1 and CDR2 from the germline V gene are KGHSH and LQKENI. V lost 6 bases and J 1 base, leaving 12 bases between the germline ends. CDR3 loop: CASSPDSQNTEAFF. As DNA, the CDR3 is TGTGCCAGCTCCCCGGACAGTCAGAACACTGAAGCTTTCTTT.